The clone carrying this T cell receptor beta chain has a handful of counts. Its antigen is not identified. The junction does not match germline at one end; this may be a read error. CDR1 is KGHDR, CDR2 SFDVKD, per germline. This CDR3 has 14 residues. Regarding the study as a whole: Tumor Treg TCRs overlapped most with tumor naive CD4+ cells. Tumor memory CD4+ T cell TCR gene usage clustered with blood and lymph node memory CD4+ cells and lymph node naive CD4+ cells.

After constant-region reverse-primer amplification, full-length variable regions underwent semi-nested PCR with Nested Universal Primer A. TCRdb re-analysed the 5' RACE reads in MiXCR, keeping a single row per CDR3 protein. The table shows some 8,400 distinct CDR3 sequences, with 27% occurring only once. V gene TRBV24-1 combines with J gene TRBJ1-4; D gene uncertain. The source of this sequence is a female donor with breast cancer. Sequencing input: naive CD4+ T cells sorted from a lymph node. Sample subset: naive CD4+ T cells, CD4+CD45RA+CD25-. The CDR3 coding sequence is TGTGCCACCAGTGGTCCGCGATATAATGGAAAACTGTTTTTT. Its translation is CATSGPRYNGKLFF.